The entry below describes one T cell receptor beta chain. Its antigen is not known. CDR3 length: 15 amino acids. Germline assignment: CDR1 MNHEY and CDR2 SMNVEV (reference sequence). V dropped 4 bases and J dropped 0 bases, with 10 bases sitting between them. Researchers ran the PCR with 60 Vbeta and 13 Jbeta primers. Profiled with immunoSEQ multiplex PCR; TCRdb holds only in-frame clones, not every one. The repertoire shows around 140,000 clones; the top ten hold 1.5% to 1.8%. The data derive from a study of cytomegalovirus exposure and HLA in healthy donors. Study-level results: It was in a later analysis that TCR association rates were seen to vary by HLA locus, highest for DRB1 and lowest for HLA-C. The study carried out a later analysis of TCR beta sequences. It associated around 17,000 of them with specific HLA alleles at a false discovery rate of 0.05.

The rearrangement links TRBV27 to TRBJ1-3, with D perhaps matching TRBD1 (5 bases). The TCR comes from a woman between 40 and 50 years old in good health and CMV-seronegative. The sequenced sample consisted of PBMCs. The CDR3 DNA reads as TGTGCCAGCAGTTACGACAGCGACTCTGGAAACACCATATATTTT. Its protein is CASSYDSDSGNTIYF.